The rows below give T cell receptor beta chains drawn from one sample of a study of T cell repertoires and leukemia-associated antigens. The antigens for these receptors are not known. MiXCR, applied by TCRdb to the 5' RACE reads, yields one record per CDR3 protein. Here the sample spans roughly 15,000 distinct CDR3 sequences, about 40% being singletons. The sample was CD3+ T cells sorted from blood and cultured. The receptors derive from a female donor in good health. Each CDR3 is given with its conserved first and last residue. D genes are given only for firm matches. Not every row has a clone size; where given, it reads once, few, many or a size class.

size	V	D	J	length	CDR3	DNA
medium-sized	TRBV7-7	-	TRBJ2-2	14	CASSLRLGPGELFF	TGTGCTAGCAGCTTGCGGCTGGGTCCCGGGGAGCTGTTTTTT
-	TRBV28	TRBD2	TRBJ2-7	17	CASSLLGGRRRSYEQYF	TGTGCCAGCAGTTTGCTTGGCGGGAGGAGGCGCTCCTACGAGCAGTACTTC
few	TRBV20-1	TRBD1	TRBJ1-1	16	CSASEIGQGRNTEAFF	TGCAGTGCTAGCGAAATAGGACAGGGGAGGAACACTGAAGCTTTCTTT
-	TRBV20-1	TRBD2	TRBJ2-7	15	CSARDTLAASCGQYF	TGCAGTGCTAGAGATACACTAGCGGCCTCCTGCGGGCAGTACTTC
medium-sized	TRBV20-1	-	TRBJ2-7	14	CSALAGTAVYEQYF	TGCAGTGCTTTAGCCGGGACCGCTGTTTACGAGCAGTACTTC
-	TRBV9	TRBD1	TRBJ2-7	15	CASKPGTVSSYEQYF	TGTGCCAGCAAGCCCGGGACAGTAAGCTCCTACGAGCAGTACTTC
-	TRBV9	TRBD2	TRBJ2-1	14	CASSVRAGGNEQFF	TGTGCCAGCAGCGTACGAGCGGGAGGGAATGAGCAGTTCTTC
few	TRBV11-2	-	TRBJ2-7	11	CASSSALEQYF	TGTGCCAGCAGCTCAGCCCTCGAGCAGTACTTC
-	TRBV6-5	-	TRBJ1-2	15	CASTLGRPSNGGYTF	TGTGCCAGCACCCTTGGCAGGCCATCAAATGGCGGCTACACCTTC
-	TRBV29-1	-	TRBJ1-1	13	CSVEEGGNTEAFF	TGCAGCGTTGAGGAGGGGGGCAACACTGAAGCTTTCTTT
-	TRBV12-3/TRBV12-4	TRBD2	TRBJ2-7	14	CASSRTSGSYEQYF	TGTGCCAGCAGTCGGACTAGCGGGAGTTACGAGCAGTACTTC
-	TRBV15	-	TRBJ2-2	15	CATSSLEGGAGELFF	TGTGCCACCAGCAGCTTGGAAGGTGGGGCCGGGGAGCTGTTTTTT
-	TRBV28	-	TRBJ2-3	13	CASRGGGTDTQYF	TGTGCCAGCAGGGGGGGAGGCACAGATACGCAGTATTTT
medium-sized	TRBV20-1	TRBD2	TRBJ2-3	17	CSARAPRLAGVTDTQYF	TGCAGTGCTAGAGCCCCCCGACTAGCGGGAGTGACAGATACGCAGTATTTT
-	TRBV5-1	TRBD2	TRBJ2-7	17	CASSLGSGSSGFYEQYF	TGCGCCAGCAGCTTGGGCAGCGGGAGTTCGGGGTTTTACGAGCAGTACTTC
-	TRBV4-1	-	TRBJ2-5	16	CASSHPPGGLQETQYF	TGCGCCAGCAGCCACCCCCCAGGCGGGTTACAAGAGACCCAGTACTTC
-	TRBV29-1	-	TRBJ2-1	11	CGDSTINKQFF	TGCGGCGACTCAACGATCAATAAGCAGTTCTTC
medium-sized	TRBV6-5	-	TRBJ2-5	14	CASSYSSGAETQYF	TGTGCCAGCAGTTACTCTTCAGGGGCGGAGACCCAGTACTTC
medium-sized	TRBV6-2/TRBV6-3	-	TRBJ2-6	15	CASSYRVSGANVLTF	TGTGCCAGCAGTTACCGGGTCTCTGGGGCCAACGTCCTGACTTTC
-	TRBV27	TRBD2	TRBJ2-3	15	CASSVSGRGADTQYF	TGTGCCAGCAGTGTTAGCGGGAGGGGAGCAGATACGCAGTATTTT
medium-sized	TRBV20-1	-	TRBJ1-1	13	CSAGGLSGFQAFF	TGCAGTGCTGGGGGACTGTCAGGTTTCCAGGCTTTCTTT
medium-sized	TRBV21-1	-	TRBJ2-7	17	CASSKGEGATGDCEQYF	TGTGCCAGCAGCAAAGGGGAAGGGGCGACAGGGGATTGCGAGCAGTACTTC
many	TRBV19	TRBD1	TRBJ2-1	15	CASRPGQGTFDEQFF	TGTGCCAGTAGGCCGGGACAGGGGACCTTCGATGAGCAGTTCTTC
medium-sized	TRBV10-3	-	TRBJ2-1	13	CAISEILENEQFF	TGTGCCATCAGTGAGATTTTAGAGAATGAGCAGTTCTTC
many	TRBV18	TRBD2	TRBJ2-3	16	CASSPIAGGPGDTQYF	TGTGCCAGCTCACCAATAGCGGGAGGGCCCGGAGATACGCAGTATTTT
few	TRBV4-3	-	TRBJ1-5	14	CASSQFSYHQPQHF	TGCGCCAGCAGCCAATTCAGCTATCATCAGCCCCAGCATTTT
many	TRBV29-1	-	TRBJ2-2	13	CSVVRGGSGELFF	TGCAGCGTTGTACGTGGCGGCTCCGGGGAGCTGTTTTTT
once	TRBV7-8	-	TRBJ2-7	14	CASSLEASSYEQDF	TGTGCCAGCAGCTTGGAGGCCAGTTCCTACGAGCAGGACTTC
-	TRBV5-1	TRBD1	TRBJ2-1	16	CASSSPGQGAYNEQFF	TGCGCCAGCAGCTCCCCGGGACAGGGTGCCTACAATGAGCAGTTCTTC
-	TRBV20-1	-	TRBJ2-3	15	CSARGLVGATDTQYF	TGCAGTGCCAGGGGTCTAGTGGGAGCCACAGATACGCAGTATTTT
-	TRBV18	-	TRBJ2-7	11	CASSPRHEQYF	TGTGCCAGCTCACCAAGACACGAGCAGTACTTC
-	TRBV29-1	TRBD2	TRBJ2-7	14	CSVAGLAVLYEQYF	TGCAGCGTCGCGGGACTAGCGGTGCTCTACGAGCAGTACTTC
-	TRBV20-1	TRBD2	TRBJ2-7	18	CSAREDRGLAGFSYEQYF	TGCAGTGCTAGAGAAGACAGGGGACTAGCGGGATTCTCCTACGAGCAGTACTTC
medium-sized	TRBV28	-	TRBJ1-1	15	CASSLFLGSKTEAFF	TGTGCCAGCAGTTTATTTCTGGGAAGTAAGACTGAAGCTTTCTTT
-	TRBV24-1	-	TRBJ2-1	14	CATSDRRRRNEEFF	TGCGCCACCAGTGACCGACGGAGGAGGAATGAGGAGTTCTTC
-	TRBV5-1	-	TRBJ2-7	14	CASGRRAIVDEQYF	TGCGCCAGCGGTCGTAGGGCCATCGTGGACGAGCAGTACTTC
medium-sized	TRBV14	TRBD1	TRBJ1-1	14	CASRNRDSNTEAFF	TGTGCCAGTCGTAATCGGGACAGCAACACTGAAGCTTTCTTT
-	TRBV4-2	-	TRBJ2-2	15	CAMGLGLADTGELFF	TGTGCCATGGGCTTGGGCCTGGCCGACACCGGGGAGCTGTTTTTC
medium-sized	TRBV20-1	-	TRBJ2-5	11	CSAGTRETQYF	TGCAGTGCTGGAACACGGGAGACCCAGTACTTC
many	TRBV3-1	TRBD2	TRBJ2-5	15	CASSPWREGWETQYF	TGTGCCAGCAGCCCCTGGAGGGAGGGCTGGGAGACCCAGTACTTC
-	TRBV20-1	-	TRBJ2-7	15	CSARDVQLKSYEQYF	TGCAGTGCTAGAGATGTCCAGTTGAAATCCTACGAGCAGTACTTC
few	TRBV20-1	TRBD1	TRBJ2-7	16	CSARGTGGYKSYEQYF	TGCAGTGCTAGGGGGACAGGGGGCTATAAAAGCTACGAGCAGTACTTC
-	TRBV20-1	TRBD2	TRBJ2-1	15	CSARGSASGNNEQFF	TGCAGTGCTAGAGGTTCGGCTAGCGGGAACAATGAGCAGTTCTTC
-	TRBV24-1	-	TRBJ2-5	14	CATSEGTAGETQYF	TGTGCCACCAGTGAAGGGACAGCGGGAGAGACCCAGTACTTC
-	TRBV12-3/TRBV12-4	-	TRBJ1-3	14	CATGYQHLSGTIYF	TGTGCCACGGGTTACCAGCACCTCTCTGGAACCATATATTTT
few	TRBV4-1	-	TRBJ1-2	13	CASSQDGNYGYTF	TGCGCCAGCAGCCAAGACGGGAACTATGGCTACACCTTC
-	TRBV11-1	-	TRBJ2-1	16	CAGIEDRQFSPSGLIF	TGTGCCGGCATCGAAGACAGGCAGTTCTCTCCCTCGGGTCTGATCTTC
medium-sized	TRBV7-8	-	TRBJ1-1	17	CASSERPGYPRVAEAFF	TGTGCCAGCAGCGAACGACCCGGGTACCCACGAGTGGCTGAAGCTTTCTTT